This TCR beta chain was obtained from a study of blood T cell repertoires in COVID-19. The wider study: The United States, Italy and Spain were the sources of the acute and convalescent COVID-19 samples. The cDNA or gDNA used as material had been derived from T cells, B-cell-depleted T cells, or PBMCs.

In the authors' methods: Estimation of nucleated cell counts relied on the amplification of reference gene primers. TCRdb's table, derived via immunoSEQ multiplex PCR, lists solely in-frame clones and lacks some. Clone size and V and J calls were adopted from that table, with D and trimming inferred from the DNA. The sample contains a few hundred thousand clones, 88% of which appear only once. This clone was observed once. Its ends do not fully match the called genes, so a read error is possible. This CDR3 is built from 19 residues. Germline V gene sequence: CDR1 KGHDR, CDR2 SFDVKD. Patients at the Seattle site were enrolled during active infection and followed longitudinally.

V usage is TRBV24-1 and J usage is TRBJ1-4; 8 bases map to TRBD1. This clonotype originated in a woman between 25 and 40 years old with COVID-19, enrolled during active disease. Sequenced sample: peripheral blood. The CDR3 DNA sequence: TGTGCCACCAGTGAGGAGTACCGGGACAGGCTAGCAACTGATGAAAAACTGTTTTTT. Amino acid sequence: CATSEEYRDRLATDEKLFF.